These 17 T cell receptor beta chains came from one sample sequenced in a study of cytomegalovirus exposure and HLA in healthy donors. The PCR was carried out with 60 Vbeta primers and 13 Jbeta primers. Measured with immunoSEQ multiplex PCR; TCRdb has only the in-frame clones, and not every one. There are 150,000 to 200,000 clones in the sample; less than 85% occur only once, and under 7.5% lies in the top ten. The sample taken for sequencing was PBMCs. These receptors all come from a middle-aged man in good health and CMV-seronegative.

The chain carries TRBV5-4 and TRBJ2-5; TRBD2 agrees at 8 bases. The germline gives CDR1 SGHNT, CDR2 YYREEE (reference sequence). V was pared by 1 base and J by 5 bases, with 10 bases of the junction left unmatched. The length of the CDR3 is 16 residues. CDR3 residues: CASSLSGRGERETQYF. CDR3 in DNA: TGTGCCAGCAGCTTGTCCGGGCGGGGGGAGAGGGAGACCCAGTACTTC.

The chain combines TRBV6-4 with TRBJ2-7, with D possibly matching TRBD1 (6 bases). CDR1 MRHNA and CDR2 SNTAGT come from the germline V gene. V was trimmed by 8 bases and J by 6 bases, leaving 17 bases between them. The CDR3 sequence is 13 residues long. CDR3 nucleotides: TGTGCCAGCGGCCAGAGAACAGGGAGCGAGCAGTACTTC. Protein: CASGQRTGSEQYF.

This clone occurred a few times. DNA of the CDR3: TGTGCCAGCAGTGGAGGGGGGGGAAACAATGAGCAGTTCTTC. This codes for CASSGGGGNNEQFF. This chain joins TRBV2 and TRBJ2-1, with D perhaps TRBD2 (7 bases). The CDR3 is made up of 14 amino acids. The V gene lost 4 bases and the J gene lost 5 bases, with 12 bases spanning the gap. Germline CDR1 reads SNHLY; CDR2 reads FYNNEI.

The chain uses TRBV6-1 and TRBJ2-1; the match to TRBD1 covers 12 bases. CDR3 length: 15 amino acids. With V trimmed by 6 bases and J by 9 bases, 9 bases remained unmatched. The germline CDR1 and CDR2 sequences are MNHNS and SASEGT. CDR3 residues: CASSDGGQGAAEQFF. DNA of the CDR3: TGTGCCAGCAGCGACGGGGGACAGGGGGCGGCTGAGCAGTTCTTC.

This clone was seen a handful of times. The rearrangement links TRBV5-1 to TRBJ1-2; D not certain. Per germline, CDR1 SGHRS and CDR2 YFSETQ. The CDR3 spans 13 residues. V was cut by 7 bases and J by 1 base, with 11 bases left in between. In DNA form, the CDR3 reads TGCGCCAGCTCCCGAGGAGGTAACTATGGCTACACCTTC. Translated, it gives CASSRGGNYGYTF.

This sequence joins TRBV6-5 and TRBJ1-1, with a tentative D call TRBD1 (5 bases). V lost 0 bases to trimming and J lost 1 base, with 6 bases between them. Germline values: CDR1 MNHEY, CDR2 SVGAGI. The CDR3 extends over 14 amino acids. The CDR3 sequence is CASSYSQENTEAFF. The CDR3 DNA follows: TGTGCCAGCAGTTACTCACAGGAGAACACTGAAGCTTTCTTT.

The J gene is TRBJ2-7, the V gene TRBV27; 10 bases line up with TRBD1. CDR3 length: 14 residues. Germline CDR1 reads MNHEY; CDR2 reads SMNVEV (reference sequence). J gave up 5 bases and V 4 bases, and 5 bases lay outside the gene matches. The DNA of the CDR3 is TGTGCCAGCAGTTCCCGGGACAGGGGCCACGAGCAGTACTTC. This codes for CASSSRDRGHEQYF.

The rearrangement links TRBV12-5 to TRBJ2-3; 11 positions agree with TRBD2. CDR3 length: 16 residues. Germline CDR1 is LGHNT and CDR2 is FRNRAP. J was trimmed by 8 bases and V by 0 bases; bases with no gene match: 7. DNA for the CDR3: TGTGCTAGTGGTTTGGTATCACTAGCGGGAGCAGTTACGCAGTATTTT. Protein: CASGLVSLAGAVTQYF.

The CDR3 coding sequence is TGTGCCAGCAGCTTTCGCCGGACAGGGGGAACCGGGGAGCTGTTTTTT. It codes for CASSFRRTGGTGELFF. This rearrangement joins TRBV5-6 to TRBJ2-2; the match to TRBD1 covers 10 bases. Germline CDR1 and CDR2: SGHDT and YYEEEE. The junction had 6 bases not matched to a gene; V was cut back by 2 bases and J by 5 bases. The CDR3 runs 16 residues. The full variable domain, rest sourced from reference TRBV5-6 and TRBJ2-2, is DAGVTQSPTHLIKTRGQQVTLRCSPKSGHDTVSWYQQALGQGPQFIFQYYEEEERQRGNFPDRFSGHQFPNYSSELNVNALLLGDSALYLCASSFRRTGGTGELFFGEGSRLTVL.

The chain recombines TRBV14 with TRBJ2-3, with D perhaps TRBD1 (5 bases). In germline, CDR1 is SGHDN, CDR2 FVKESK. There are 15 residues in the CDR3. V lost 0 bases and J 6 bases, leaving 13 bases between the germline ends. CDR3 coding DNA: TGTGCCAGCAGCCAAGACAGGGCATCTTGGGATACGCAGTATTTT. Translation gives CASSQDRASWDTQYF.

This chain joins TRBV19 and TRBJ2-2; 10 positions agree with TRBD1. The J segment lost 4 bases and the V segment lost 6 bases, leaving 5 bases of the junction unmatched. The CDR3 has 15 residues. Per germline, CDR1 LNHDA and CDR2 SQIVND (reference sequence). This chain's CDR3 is CASSRDRGPTGELFF. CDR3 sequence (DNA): TGTGCCAGTAGCCGGGACAGGGGTCCCACCGGGGAGCTGTTTTTT.

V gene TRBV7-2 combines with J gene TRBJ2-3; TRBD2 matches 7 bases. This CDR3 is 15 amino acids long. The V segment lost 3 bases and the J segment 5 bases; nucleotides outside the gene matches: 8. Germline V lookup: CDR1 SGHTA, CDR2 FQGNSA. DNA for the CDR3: TGTGCCAGCAGCTTGTTGAGCGGGGTAATAGATACGCAGTATTTT. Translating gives CASSLLSGVIDTQYF.

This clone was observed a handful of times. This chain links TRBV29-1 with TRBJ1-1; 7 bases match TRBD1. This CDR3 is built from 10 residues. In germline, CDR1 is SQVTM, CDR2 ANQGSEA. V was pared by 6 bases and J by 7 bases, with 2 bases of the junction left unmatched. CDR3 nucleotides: TGCAGCGTGTGGACAGGTGAAGCTTTCTTT. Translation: CSVWTGEAFF. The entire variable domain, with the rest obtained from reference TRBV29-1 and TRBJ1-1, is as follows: SAVISQKPSRDICQRGTSLTIQCQVDSQVTMMFWYRQQPGQSLTLIATANQGSEATYESGFVIDKFPISRPNLTFSTLTVSNMSPEDSSIYLCSVWTGEAFFGQGTRLTVV.

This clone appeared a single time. The CDR3 spells CASARVSEKLFF. The CDR3 nucleotides are TGTGCCAGCGCGAGGGTTAGTGAAAAACTGTTTTTT. V is TRBV18 and J is TRBJ1-4; D not certain. V lost 8 bases and J 7 bases, leaving 11 bases between the germline ends. This CDR3 has 12 amino acids. Germline loops: CDR1 KGHSH, CDR2 LQKENI.

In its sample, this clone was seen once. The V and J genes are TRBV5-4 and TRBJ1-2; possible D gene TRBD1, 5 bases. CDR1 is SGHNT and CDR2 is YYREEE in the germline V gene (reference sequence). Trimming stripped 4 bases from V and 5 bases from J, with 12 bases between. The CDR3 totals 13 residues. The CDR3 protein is CASSRGTDYGYTF. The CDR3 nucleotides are TGTGCCAGCAGCCGCGGGACGGATTATGGCTACACCTTC.

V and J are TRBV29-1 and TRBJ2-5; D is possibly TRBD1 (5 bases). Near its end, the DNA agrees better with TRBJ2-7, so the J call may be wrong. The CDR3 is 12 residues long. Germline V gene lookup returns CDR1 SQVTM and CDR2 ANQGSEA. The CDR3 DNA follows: TGCAGCGTTCGGGCAGGGTCCTACGAGCAGTACTTC. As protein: CSVRAGSYEQYF.

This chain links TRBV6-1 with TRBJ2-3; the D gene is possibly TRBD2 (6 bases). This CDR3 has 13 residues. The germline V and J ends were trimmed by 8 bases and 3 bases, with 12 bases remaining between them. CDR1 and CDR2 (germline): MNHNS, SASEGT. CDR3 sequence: CASGEAGTDTQYF. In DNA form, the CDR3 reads TGTGCCAGCGGGGAGGCGGGGACAGATACGCAGTATTTT.